These T cell receptor beta chains were read from a single sample in a study of identical twins. TCRdb re-called the 5' RACE reads with MiXCR, one entry per CDR3 protein. The sample records roughly 150,000 distinct CDR3 sequences, around 3.5% being singletons. Specimen: memory T cells sorted from blood. The receptors here all came from a man aged 18 to 35 in good health. Each CDR3 is given without its conserved first and last residue. Size is stated for part of the rows, as once, few or many counts, or as a class when the clone is expanded.

>many|TRBJ1-2|TRBV7-2
ASSLGGKRANYGYT
>many|TRBJ2-7|TRBV29-1
SVEDPKGYH
>many|TRBJ1-2|TRBV5-6
ASSLYGRVDGYT
>many|TRBJ2-3|TRBV5-1
ASSLQQRHRLPY
>many|TRBJ2-1|TRBV7-2
ASSQDRSYNEQF
>many|TRBJ2-1|TRBV7-2
ASSRRDRGRGEQF
>few|TRBJ1-6|TRBV27
ASSFGGAGNSPLH
>many|TRBJ2-1|TRBV3-1
ASSRGLASYNEQF
>many|TRBJ1-2|TRBV28
ASSFGSSDNYGYT
>many|TRBJ2-1|TRBV12-3/TRBV12-4
ASSLGQGVGQF
>many|TRBJ2-3|TRBV5-8
ASSPGQGRTDTQY
>many|TRBJ2-5|TRBV29-1
SVVGGRAGETQY
>few|TRBJ2-5|TRBV5-1
ASSLAGAGHWETQY
>many|TRBJ2-5|TRBV12-3/TRBV12-4
ASSFVPETQY
>many|TRBJ2-7|TRBV20-1
SASGQLNSYEQY
>many|TRBJ2-1|TRBV20-1
SALTRTSGTYNEQF
>many|TRBJ1-1|TRBV20-1
SDTSGGLDTEAF
>NA|TRBJ1-6|TRBV6-5
ASSFLDRGSNSPLH
>many|TRBJ2-5|TRBV7-9
ASSLGIAGETQY
>few|TRBJ2-7|TRBV30
AASSGKGHEQY
>many|TRBJ1-1|TRBV30
AWSRPRDAF
>many|TRBJ2-6|TRBV25-1
ASSGGSPLSGANVLT
>many|TRBJ2-4|TRBV7-8
ASSLGAVGRQRADIQY
>many|TRBJ1-1|TRBV5-6
ASSPSTGARTEAF
>many|TRBJ2-4|TRBV29-1
SVEGFQNIQY
>many|TRBJ2-3|TRBV12-3/TRBV12-4
ASSLRDTQY
>many|TRBJ1-1|TRBV3-1
ASRRQGGPF